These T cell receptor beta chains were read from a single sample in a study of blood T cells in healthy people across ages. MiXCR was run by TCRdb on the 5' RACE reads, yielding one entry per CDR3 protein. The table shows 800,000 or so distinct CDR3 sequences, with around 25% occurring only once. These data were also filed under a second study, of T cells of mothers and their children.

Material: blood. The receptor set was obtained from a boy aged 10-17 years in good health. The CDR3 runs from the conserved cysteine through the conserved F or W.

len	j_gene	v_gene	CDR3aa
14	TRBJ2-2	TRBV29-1	CSVDPGANTGELFF
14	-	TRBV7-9	CASSSGDRGYEQYF
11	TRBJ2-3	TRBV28	CASRRTDTQYF
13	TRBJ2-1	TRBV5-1	CASSLDAVPEQFF
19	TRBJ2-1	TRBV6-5	CASSYPLGTSSDSYNEQFF
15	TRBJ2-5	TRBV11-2	CASSEQGLRGETQYF
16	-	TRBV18	CASSPAGTGMINEQFF
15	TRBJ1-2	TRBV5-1	CASSFMPGEPYGYTF
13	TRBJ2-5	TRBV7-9	CASSLGSSQTQYF
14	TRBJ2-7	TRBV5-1	CASSLSAGLHEQYF
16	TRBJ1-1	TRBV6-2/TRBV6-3	CASKLRGPVMNTETFF
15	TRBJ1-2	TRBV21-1	CASSKEETGEEGYTF
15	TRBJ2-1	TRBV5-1	CASSPPTQGDNEQFF
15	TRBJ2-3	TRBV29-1	CSVQGAGGPPDTQYF
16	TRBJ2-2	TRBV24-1	CATSDLRRSNTGELFF
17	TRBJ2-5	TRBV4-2	CASSQETSGRAFETQYF
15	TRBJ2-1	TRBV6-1	CASSAKRVAENEQFF
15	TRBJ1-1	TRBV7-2	CACSLGGTGGTEAFF
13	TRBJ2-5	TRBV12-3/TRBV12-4	CASRTAGRETQYF
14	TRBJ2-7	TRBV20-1	CSARGAGGIYEQYF
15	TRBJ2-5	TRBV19	CASSVLDRDQETQYF
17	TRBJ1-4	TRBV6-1	CASSLDSSSSTNEKLFF
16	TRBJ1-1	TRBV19	CASSIGQGTLNTEAFF
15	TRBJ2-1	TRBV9	CASSVEGLAYNEQFF
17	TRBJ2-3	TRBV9	CASSVRPGLAGGDTQYF
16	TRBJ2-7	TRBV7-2	CASSLATGTGAYEQYF
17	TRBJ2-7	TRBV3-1	CASSPPTSGLASYEQYF
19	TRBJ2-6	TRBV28	CASSSLGGTRPPGANVLTF
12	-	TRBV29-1	CSVQRPHIEQFF
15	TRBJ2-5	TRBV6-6	CASSYAQASGETQYF
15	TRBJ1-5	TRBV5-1	CASSLDGGARQPQHF
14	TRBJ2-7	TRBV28	CASTRRGAFYEQHF
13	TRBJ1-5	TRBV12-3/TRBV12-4	CASSLGGHQPQHF
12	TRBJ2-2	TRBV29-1	CSVDWGAGELFF
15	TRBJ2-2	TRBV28	CASSFLPGKTGELFF
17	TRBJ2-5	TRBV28	CASSLSLAGNEVETQYF
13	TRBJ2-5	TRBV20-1	CSAPRQGEGTQYF
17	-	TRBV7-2	CASSSSGLAGGGETQYF
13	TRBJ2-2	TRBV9	CASNSPRTGELFF
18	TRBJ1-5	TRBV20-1	CSARGGSVGQGGNQPQHF